Sequencing of this TCR beta chain was carried out in a study of blood T cell repertoires in COVID-19. Authors' analysis steps: Estimated nucleated cell counts came from reference gene primer amplification. Profiled with immunoSEQ multiplex PCR; TCRdb holds only in-frame clones, not every one. The V and J calls and the clone size are those of that table, but D and trimming were determined from the DNA. The table includes 200,000 to 250,000 clones, 84% detected once. There are 15 residues in the CDR3. CDR1 SGHTA and CDR2 FQGNSA come from the germline V gene. V was cut by 0 bases and J by 3 bases, with 11 bases left in between.

The TCR was taken from a woman aged 55 to 70 who had recovered from COVID-19. Sequenced: peripheral blood. This chain joins TRBV7-2 and TRBJ1-2; D is perhaps TRBD1 (5 bases). CDR3 coding DNA: TGTGCCAGCAGCTTAGCAGGTGGGGCCGACTATGGCTACACCTTC. It specifies CASSLAGGADYGYTF.